Following are 29 T cell receptor beta chains from one sample sequenced in a study of blood T cell repertoires in COVID-19. Measured with immunoSEQ multiplex PCR; TCRdb has only the in-frame clones, and not every one. In the table there are hundreds of thousands of clones, roughly 90% of which are singletons. The sequenced sample was peripheral blood. All receptors derive from a woman aged 25-40 years with COVID-19, enrolled during active disease.

The chain uses TRBV5-4 and TRBJ2-5, with 10 bases fitting TRBD1. Trimming cost V 4 bases and J 5 bases; bases outside gene matches: 5. This CDR3 is 14 amino acids long. Germline V gives CDR1 SGHNT, CDR2 YYREEE (reference sequence). The CDR3 sequence: CASSPGTGVETQYF. DNA of the CDR3: TGTGCCAGCAGCCCGGGGACAGGGGTCGAGACCCAGTACTTC.

The rearrangement links TRBV6-2 or TRBV6-3 to TRBJ2-2; 7 bases are a match to TRBD1. V shed 6 bases, J shed 5 bases, and the junction held 21 bases outside the gene matches. Germline V lookup: CDR1 MNHEY, CDR2 SVGEGT. The CDR3 spans 19 residues. The CDR3 loop is CASSLDTSFRDRKTGELFF. CDR3 coding DNA: TGTGCCAGCAGCCTAGATACATCTTTTCGGGACAGAAAGACCGGGGAGCTGTTTTTT.

The rearrangement uses TRBV28 and TRBJ1-4; TRBD1 might be the D (5 bases). The germline CDR1 and CDR2 sequences are MDHEN and SYDVKM. The CDR3 runs 12 residues. The ends were cut back, 6 bases at V and 7 bases at J, with 9 bases in the middle. CDR3 coding DNA: TGTGCCAGCAGGGGGCGCAGTGAAAAACTGTTTTTT. This translates into CASRGRSEKLFF.

The rearrangement uses TRBV27 and TRBJ1-1; weak D call: TRBD1 (6 bases). Germline V gives CDR1 MNHEY, CDR2 SMNVEV (reference sequence). The CDR3 contains 15 residues. The V end lost 4 bases, the J end lost 4 bases, and 16 bases lay between the germline ends. In DNA, the CDR3 is TGTGCCAGCAGTTCTTCCCAATGGGGGCTCACTGAAGCTTTCTTT. Protein: CASSSSQWGLTEAFF.

J is TRBJ2-2 and V is TRBV7-9; D remains ambiguous. Trimming left V 4 bases short and J 4 bases short, with 13 bases between. The CDR3 totals 15 residues. Germline-derived CDR1 and CDR2 are SEHNR and FQNEAQ (reference sequence). The CDR3 sequence: CASSSGASPTGELFF. The CDR3 DNA reads TGTGCCAGCAGCTCAGGCGCCAGCCCCACCGGGGAGCTGTTTTTT.

This chain joins TRBV18 and TRBJ2-7; weak D call: TRBD1 (6 bases). The germline V and J ends were trimmed by 6 bases and 1 base, with 19 bases remaining between them. CDR1 is KGHSH, CDR2 LQKENI, per germline. CDR3 length: 16 residues. The CDR3 region has the DNA TGTGCCAGCTCGCCCATGGCGGACAGAACATCCTACGAGCAGTACTTC. Translated: CASSPMADRTSYEQYF.

The chain couples TRBV19 to TRBJ1-5; unclear D gene. From germline, CDR1 is LNHDA and CDR2 SQIVND (reference sequence). The CDR3 runs to 13 residues. Trimming removed 6 bases from V and 6 bases from J, with 12 bases in between. CDR3 sequence reads: CASSGQEGQPQHF. Here the CDR3 DNA reads TGTGCCAGTAGCGGGCAGGAGGGTCAGCCCCAGCATTTT.

J is TRBJ2-5 and V is TRBV3-1 (or the pseudogene TRBV3-2); D possibly corresponds to TRBD2 (7 bases). The germline V gene encodes CDR1 LGHDT and CDR2 YNNKEL (reference sequence). The CDR3 has 14 residues. The germline V and J ends were trimmed by 5 bases and 2 bases, with 12 bases remaining between them. The CDR3 nucleotides are TGTGCCAGCAGCTACGGGGGGCCACAAGAGACCCAGTACTTC. Translation: CASSYGGPQETQYF.

The rearrangement joins TRBV11-3 to TRBJ1-1, with D tentatively TRBD1 (6 bases). V was shortened by 2 bases and J by 7 bases, with 14 bases between the two germline ends. The CDR3 runs to 14 residues. The germline gives CDR1 SGHNT, CDR2 YENEEA. CDR3 DNA: TGTGCCAGCAGCTTACTGACAGGCAGCTATGAAGCTTTCTTT. Translating it yields CASSLLTGSYEAFF.

The chain joins TRBV29-1 to TRBJ1-5; TRBD1 is a possible D gene (6 bases). V was shortened by 6 bases and J by 4 bases, with 13 bases between the two germline ends. This CDR3 comprises 13 residues. CDR1 is SQVTM and CDR2 is ANQGSEA in the germline V gene. DNA for the CDR3: TGCAGCGTCCGGGACACACCGAATCAGCCCCAGCATTTT. This codes for CSVRDTPNQPQHF.

The chain is built from TRBV19 and TRBJ1-1; D possibly corresponds to TRBD1 (6 bases). The CDR3 is made up of 13 amino acids. Germline V gene sequence: CDR1 LNHDA, CDR2 SQIVND (reference sequence). Trimming took off 2 bases at V and 9 bases at J, with 13 bases between the two ends. The CDR3 DNA sequence: TGTGCCAGTAGTATACGGCAGGGGCATCAAGCTTTCTTT. Its protein product is CASSIRQGHQAFF.

The CDR3 bases are TGTGCCAGCAGGATATCAACTAGCGGACACAATGAGCAGTTCTTC. Its translation: CASRISTSGHNEQFF. The chain combines TRBV5-4 with TRBJ2-1, with TRBD2 matching 8 bases. The CDR3 extends over 15 amino acids. J lost 5 bases, V lost 5 bases, and 9 bases had no gene match. Per germline, CDR1 SGHNT and CDR2 YYREEE (reference sequence).

This clone appeared a few times. The rearrangement joins TRBV3-1 (or the pseudogene TRBV3-2) to TRBJ1-5, with 7 bases identical to TRBD1. V was pared by 5 bases and J by 6 bases, with 7 bases of the junction left unmatched. This CDR3 spans 14 amino acids. Per the germline V gene, CDR1 is LGHDT and CDR2 is YNNKEL (reference sequence). The CDR3 DNA reads TGTGCCAGCAGCGTCGACAGGGCTTCTCAGCCCCAGCATTTT. It yields the protein CASSVDRASQPQHF.

This chain connects TRBV19 to TRBJ1-4; D remains ambiguous. The CDR3 extends over 16 amino acids. Per germline, CDR1 LNHDA and CDR2 SQIVND (reference sequence). The V end was cut by 6 bases, the J end by 1 base, with 15 bases between. CDR3 amino acids: CASSSGVLRTNEKLFF. DNA of the CDR3: TGTGCCAGTAGCTCCGGGGTCCTCAGAACTAATGAAAAACTGTTTTTT.

V and J are TRBV4-2 and TRBJ1-6, with 9 nucleotides matching TRBD1. The CDR3 is 16 amino acids. The V segment lost 4 bases and the J segment 11 bases; nucleotides outside the gene matches: 12. CDR1 and CDR2 from the germline V gene are LGHNA and YNFKEQ. The CDR3: CASSPPQGQGRTPLHF. The CDR3 DNA reads as TGTGCCAGCAGCCCTCCGCAGGGACAGGGTCGGACACCCCTCCACTTT.

The chain combines TRBV25-1 with TRBJ2-7; possibly TRBD1 for D (6 bases). The CDR3 spans 15 residues. V lost 1 base to trimming and J lost 3 bases, with 13 bases between them. Germline-derived CDR1 and CDR2 are MGHDK and SYGVNS. The CDR3 nucleotides are TGTGCCAGCAGTGAATGGCAGGACAGTGGCTACGAGCAGTACTTC. Amino acids: CASSEWQDSGYEQYF.

As concerns this clone: Relative to the germline gene, one junction end is altered; a read error may explain this. This rearrangement joins TRBV19 to TRBJ2-1; perhaps TRBD1 as D (6 bases). The CDR3 is 14 residues long. Looked up from germline, CDR1 is LNHDA and CDR2 is SQIVND (reference sequence). Here the CDR3 reads CASSIAGTSPERFF. For the CDR3, the DNA is TGTGCCAGTAGTATCGCCGGGACATCACCCGAGCGGTTCTTC.

This clone was found a few times. The chain has TRBV12-3 or TRBV12-4 and TRBJ2-1; a possible D gene is TRBD1 (5 bases). Trimming stripped 8 bases from V and 5 bases from J, with 13 bases between. CDR3 size: 13 residues. The CDR3 region is CASQGSSNNEQFF. In nucleotides, the CDR3 is TGTGCCAGCCAGGGCTCCTCGAACAATGAGCAGTTCTTC.

The V and J genes are TRBV29-1 and TRBJ2-3, with 8 bases that match TRBD1. Germline V gene lookup returns CDR1 SQVTM and CDR2 ANQGSEA. CDR3 length equals 11 residues. J lost 6 bases, V lost 5 bases, and 1 base had no gene match. CDR3 in DNA: TGCAGCGTTCGGACAGGGGATACGCAGTATTTT. It yields the protein CSVRTGDTQYF.

Many counts were recorded for this clone. This chain uses TRBV11-2 with TRBJ2-2; D is unclear. V lost 5 bases and J lost 2, with 3 bases in between. From germline, CDR1 is SGHAT and CDR2 FQNNGV. The CDR3 loop spans 12 amino acids. This CDR3 is CASSLNTGELFF. The DNA for the CDR3 is TGTGCCAGCAGCCTTAACACCGGGGAGCTGTTTTTT.

This clone is a singleton in its sample. V usage is TRBV5-1 and J usage is TRBJ2-1; 7 nucleotides agree with TRBD1. The CDR3 loop spans 14 amino acids. Trimming removed 9 bases from V and 2 bases from J; junction bases left unmatched: 8. The germline V gene has CDR1 SGHRS and CDR2 YFSETQ. The CDR3 DNA follows: TGCGCCACCGGAACCGGGACAGCCTACAATGAGCAGTTCTTC. Its protein is CATGTGTAYNEQFF.

The chain joins TRBV10-2 to TRBJ2-3; TRBD2 aligns across 7 bases. The CDR3 contains 17 residues. V trimming: 0 bases; J trimming: 3 bases; junction bases outside the gene matches: 9. Germline lookup yields CDR1 WSHSY and CDR2 SAAADI. CDR3 amino acids: CASSESEIAGVTDTQYF. The CDR3 DNA is TGCGCCAGCAGTGAGTCGGAAATAGCGGGTGTAACAGATACGCAGTATTTT.

The V call is TRBV7-8, the J call TRBJ2-1; D remains unclear. Trimming stripped 6 bases from V and 7 bases from J, with 13 bases between. The germline gives CDR1 SGHVS, CDR2 FQNEAQ. The CDR3 has 13 amino acids. The DNA for the CDR3 is TGTGCCAGCAGACAAACTCAGGAAAATGAGCAGTTCTTC. Translated, it gives CASRQTQENEQFF.

The chain carries TRBV7-9 and TRBJ2-5; maybe TRBD1 (5 bases). V lost 5 bases, J lost 13 bases, and 23 bases lay in between. The CDR3 spans 14 residues. CDR1 and CDR2 (germline): SEHNR, FQNEAQ (reference sequence). The CDR3 nucleotides read TGTGCCAGCAGCCCTACAGGACAAACAGGAAATCGGTACTTC. Translation: CASSPTGQTGNRYF. Combining the CDR3 with reference TRBV7-9 and TRBJ2-5 gives the whole variable domain DTGVSQNPRHKITKRGQNVTFRCDPISEHNRLYWYRQTLGQGPEFLTYFQNEAQLEKSRLLSDRFSAERPKGSFSTLEIQRTEQGDSAMYLCASSPTGQTGNRYFGPGTRLLVL.

J is TRBJ2-3 and V is TRBV6-2 or TRBV6-3; TRBD2 might be the D (6 bases). There are 15 residues in the CDR3. Per germline, CDR1 MNHEY and CDR2 SVGEGT. V lost 5 bases and J lost 0, with 12 bases in between. This CDR3 is CASSLGGFSTDTQYF. The CDR3 coding sequence is TGTGCCAGCAGTCTCGGAGGGTTTAGCACAGATACGCAGTATTTT.

V usage is TRBV11-2 and J usage is TRBJ2-7, with TRBD2 as a possible D gene (5 bases). From germline, CDR1 is SGHAT and CDR2 FQNNGV. Trimming pared 5 bases from V and 6 bases from J, leaving 17 bases between. The CDR3 contains 14 residues. The chain's CDR3 is CASSPPFAGLEQYF. In DNA form, the CDR3 reads TGTGCCAGCAGCCCACCGTTCGCCGGACTCGAGCAGTACTTC.

V gene TRBV15 combines with J gene TRBJ1-4; D is perhaps TRBD1 (6 bases). Germline CDR1 and CDR2: LNHNV and YYDKDF (reference sequence). Trimming left V 0 bases short and J 8 bases short, with 16 bases between. The CDR3 is 16 residues long. The CDR3 loop reads CATSRDPGGGGEKLFF. As DNA, the CDR3 is TGTGCCACCAGCAGAGATCCGGGGGGGGGCGGCGAAAAACTGTTTTTT.

The chain combines TRBV29-1 with TRBJ2-1; the D gene is possibly TRBD1 (5 bases). The CDR3 runs to 13 residues. Germline V gene data show CDR1 as SQVTM and CDR2 as ANQGSEA. V gave up 5 bases and J gave up 1 base, with 9 bases separating them. Here the CDR3 DNA reads TGCAGCGTTTCGACAGCTTCCTACAATGAGCAGTTCTTC. Translating gives CSVSTASYNEQFF.

In nucleotides, the CDR3 is TGTGCCAGCAGTTACCTAACGTCTTTAGATACGCAGTATTTT. Residues: CASSYLTSLDTQYF. The chain combines TRBV6-6 with TRBJ2-3; the D is unclear. Between the trimmed V and J ends, which lost 2 bases and 5 bases, there was a span of 11 bases. Germline values: CDR1 MNHNY, CDR2 SVGAGI (reference sequence). This CDR3 spans 14 amino acids.